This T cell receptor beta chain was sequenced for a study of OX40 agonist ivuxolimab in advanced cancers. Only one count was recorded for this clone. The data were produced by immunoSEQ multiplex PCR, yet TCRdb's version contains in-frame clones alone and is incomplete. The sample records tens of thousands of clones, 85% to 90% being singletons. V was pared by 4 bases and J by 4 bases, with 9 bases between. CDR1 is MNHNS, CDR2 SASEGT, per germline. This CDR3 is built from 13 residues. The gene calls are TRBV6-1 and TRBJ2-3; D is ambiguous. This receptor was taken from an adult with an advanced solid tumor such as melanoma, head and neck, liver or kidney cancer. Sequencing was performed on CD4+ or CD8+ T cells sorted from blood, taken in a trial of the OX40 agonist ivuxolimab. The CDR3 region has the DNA TGTGCCAGCAGTGGAAGAATATCAGATACGCAGTATTTT. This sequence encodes CASSGRISDTQYF.